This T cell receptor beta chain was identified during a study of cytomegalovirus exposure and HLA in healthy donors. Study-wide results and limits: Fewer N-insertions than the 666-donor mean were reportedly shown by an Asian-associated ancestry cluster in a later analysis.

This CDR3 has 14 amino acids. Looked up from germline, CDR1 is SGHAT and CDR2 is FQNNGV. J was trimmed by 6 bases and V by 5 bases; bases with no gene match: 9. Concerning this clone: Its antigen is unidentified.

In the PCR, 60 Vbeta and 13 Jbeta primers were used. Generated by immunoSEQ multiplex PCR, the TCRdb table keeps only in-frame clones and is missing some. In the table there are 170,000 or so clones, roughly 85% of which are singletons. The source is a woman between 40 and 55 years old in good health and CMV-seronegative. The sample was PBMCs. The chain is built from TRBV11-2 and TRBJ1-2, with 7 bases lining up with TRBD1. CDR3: CASSHSQGKDGYTF. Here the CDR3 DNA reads TGTGCCAGCAGCCATTCACAGGGGAAGGATGGCTACACCTTC.